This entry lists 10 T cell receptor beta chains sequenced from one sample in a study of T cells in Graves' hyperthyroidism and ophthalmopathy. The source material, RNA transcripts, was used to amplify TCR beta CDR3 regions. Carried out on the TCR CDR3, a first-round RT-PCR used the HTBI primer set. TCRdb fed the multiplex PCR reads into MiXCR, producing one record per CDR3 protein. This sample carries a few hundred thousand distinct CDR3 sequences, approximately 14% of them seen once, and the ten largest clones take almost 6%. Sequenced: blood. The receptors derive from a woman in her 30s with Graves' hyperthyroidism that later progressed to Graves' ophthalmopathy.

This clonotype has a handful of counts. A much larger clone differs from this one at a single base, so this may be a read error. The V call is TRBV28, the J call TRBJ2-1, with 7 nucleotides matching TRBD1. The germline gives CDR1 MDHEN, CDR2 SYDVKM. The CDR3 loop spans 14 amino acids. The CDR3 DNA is TGTGCCAGCAGCGGGACAGAATTCTACAATGTGCAGTTCTTC. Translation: CASSGTEFYNVQFF.

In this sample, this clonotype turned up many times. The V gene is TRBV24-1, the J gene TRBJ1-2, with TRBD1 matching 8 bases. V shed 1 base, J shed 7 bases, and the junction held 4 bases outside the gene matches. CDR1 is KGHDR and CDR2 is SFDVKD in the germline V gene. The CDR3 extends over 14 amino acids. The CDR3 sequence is CATSDFDRGGGYTF. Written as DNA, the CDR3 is TGTGCCACCAGTGATTTTGACAGGGGAGGTGGCTACACCTTC.

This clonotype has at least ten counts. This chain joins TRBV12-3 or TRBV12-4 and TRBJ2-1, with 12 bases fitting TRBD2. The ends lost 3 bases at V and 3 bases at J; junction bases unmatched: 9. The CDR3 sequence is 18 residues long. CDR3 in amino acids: CASSFLAGGPSDYNEQFF. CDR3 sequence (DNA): TGTGCCAGCAGTTTTCTAGCGGGAGGGCCTTCCGACTACAATGAGCAGTTCTTC.

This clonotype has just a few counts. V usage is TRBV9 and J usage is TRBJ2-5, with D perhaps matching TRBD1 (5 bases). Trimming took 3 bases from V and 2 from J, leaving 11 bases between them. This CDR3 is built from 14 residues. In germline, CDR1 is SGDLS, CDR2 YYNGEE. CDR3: CASSAGHLQETQYF. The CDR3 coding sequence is TGTGCCAGCAGCGCAGGACACCTGCAAGAGACCCAGTACTTC.

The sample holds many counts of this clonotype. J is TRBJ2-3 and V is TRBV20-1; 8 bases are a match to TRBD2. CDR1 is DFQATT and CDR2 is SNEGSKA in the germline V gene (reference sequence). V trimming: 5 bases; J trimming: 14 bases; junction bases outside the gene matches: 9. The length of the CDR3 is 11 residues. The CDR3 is CSALAGRLRYF. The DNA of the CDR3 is TGCAGTGCTTTAGCGGGACGTTTGCGGTATTTT.

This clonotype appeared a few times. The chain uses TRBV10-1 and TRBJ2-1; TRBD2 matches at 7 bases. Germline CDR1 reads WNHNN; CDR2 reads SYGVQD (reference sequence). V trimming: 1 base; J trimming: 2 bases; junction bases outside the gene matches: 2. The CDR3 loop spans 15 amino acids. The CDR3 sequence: CASSEFGRPYNEQFF. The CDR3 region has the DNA TGCGCCAGCAGTGAGTTCGGGAGGCCCTACAATGAGCAGTTCTTC.

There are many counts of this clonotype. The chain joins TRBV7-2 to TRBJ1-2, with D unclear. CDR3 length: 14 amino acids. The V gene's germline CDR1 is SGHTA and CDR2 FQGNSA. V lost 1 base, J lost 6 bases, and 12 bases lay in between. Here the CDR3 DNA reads TGTGCCAGCAGCTTAGGTGGAGGTAGGCATGGCTACACCTTC. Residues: CASSLGGGRHGYTF.

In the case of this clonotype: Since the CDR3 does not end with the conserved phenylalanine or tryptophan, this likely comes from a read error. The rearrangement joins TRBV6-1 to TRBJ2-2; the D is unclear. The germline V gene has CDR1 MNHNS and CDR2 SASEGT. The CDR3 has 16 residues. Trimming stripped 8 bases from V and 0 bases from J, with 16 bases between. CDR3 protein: CASGILSNTNTGELFS. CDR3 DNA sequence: TGTGCCAGCGGTATTCTCTCTAATACGAACACCGGGGAGCTGTTTTCT.

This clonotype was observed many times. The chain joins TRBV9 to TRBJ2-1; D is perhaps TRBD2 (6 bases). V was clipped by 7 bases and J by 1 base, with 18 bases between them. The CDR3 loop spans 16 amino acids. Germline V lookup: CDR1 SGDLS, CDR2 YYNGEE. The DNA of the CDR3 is TGTGCCAGCCAACCACCGGGAGCGGCTTCCTACAATGAGCAGTTCTTC. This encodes CASQPPGAASYNEQFF.

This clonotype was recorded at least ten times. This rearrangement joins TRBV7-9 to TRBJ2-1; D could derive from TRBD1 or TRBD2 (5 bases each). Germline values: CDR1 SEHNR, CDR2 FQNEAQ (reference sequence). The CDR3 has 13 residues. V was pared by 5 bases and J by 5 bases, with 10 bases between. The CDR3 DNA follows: TGTGCCAGCAGCCGTACGGGGCACAATGAGCAGTTCTTC. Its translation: CASSRTGHNEQFF. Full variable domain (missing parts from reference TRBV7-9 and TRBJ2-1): DTGVSQNPRHKITKRGQNVTFRCDPISEHNRLYWYRQTLGQGPEFLTYFQNEAQLEKSRLLSDRFSAERPKGSFSTLEIQRTEQGDSAMYLCASSRTGHNEQFFGPGTRLTVL.